This TCR beta chain was captured by sequencing in a study of radiotherapy plus CTLA-4 blockade in lung cancer. Overall study findings and caveats: According to reports, early shifts in blood T cell clones, alongside interferon-beta, forecast response most accurately. Blood-borne expansion of tumor-derived TCR clones followed radiotherapy plus ipilimumab.

In its sample, this clone was seen once. Its target is not known. CDR3 length: 14 amino acids. V shed 6 bases and J shed 7 bases, with 16 bases lying between them. Germline assignment: CDR1 MDHEN and CDR2 SYDVKM. TCRdb's copy holds only in-frame clones and misses some; the assay was immunoSEQ multiplex PCR. The table includes fewer than 75,000 clones, roughly 87% detected once. Sequenced here: peripheral blood, sampled from a patient treated with radiotherapy plus ipilimumab. The rearrangement uses TRBV28 and TRBJ2-1; a possible D gene is TRBD2 (5 bases). The sequence was collected from a human donor with non-small cell lung cancer that progressed on radiotherapy plus ipilimumab. CDR3 sequence (DNA): TGTGCCAGCAGAGGCCCCGTAAGAGGGAATGAGCAGTTCTTC. This codes for CASRGPVRGNEQFF.